This T cell receptor beta chain is from a study of radiotherapy plus CTLA-4 blockade in lung cancer. Ipilimumab-mediated CTLA-4 blockade plus focal radiation was given to patients having chemo-refractory metastatic non-small-cell lung cancer. Trimming stripped 3 bases from V and 0 bases from J, with 24 bases between. This CDR3 is 20 amino acids long. Germline CDR1 reads ENHRY; CDR2 reads SYGVKD. Assay used: immunoSEQ multiplex PCR; TCRdb lists only in-frame clones, some missing. Here the sample spans 62,000 or so clones, 79% being singletons. The origin of this receptor is a human donor with non-small cell lung cancer who had a complete response to radiotherapy plus ipilimumab. This sample comprised peripheral blood, obtained from a patient treated with radiotherapy plus ipilimumab. The J gene is TRBJ2-1, the V gene TRBV10-3, with a possible D match to TRBD2 (6 bases). The CDR3 spells CAISDSEASDKISSYNEQFF. CDR3 DNA sequence: TGTGCCATCAGTGATTCGGAAGCTAGCGACAAGATAAGCTCCTACAATGAGCAGTTCTTC.